These 9 T cell receptor beta chains came from one sample sequenced in a study of control samples from healthy donors and cancer patients. Clones were sequenced by immunoSEQ multiplex PCR, and TCRdb holds only the in-frame ones, with some missing. The sample holds over 200,000 clones, about four fifths seen once. Source material: PBMCs. The receptors come from a woman in her fifties or sixties with lung cancer.

The rearrangement uses TRBV12-3 or TRBV12-4 and TRBJ2-1; 7 bases are a match to TRBD2. The CDR3 length is 13 residues. V dropped 6 bases and J dropped 3; count of bases not matched to a gene: 2. As DNA, the CDR3 is TGTGCCAGCAGCCCGGGGGGCTACAATGAGCAGTTCTTC. This codes for CASSPGGYNEQFF.

The V and J genes are TRBV19 and TRBJ1-2; D unresolved. CDR3 size: 13 residues. The germline V gene encodes CDR1 LNHDA and CDR2 SQIVND (reference sequence). V lost 7 bases, J lost 1 base, and 10 bases lay in between. CDR3 amino acids: CASNERDNYGYTF. The CDR3 nucleotides read TGTGCCAGTAACGAAAGGGATAACTATGGCTACACCTTC.

The J gene is TRBJ1-2, the V gene TRBV3-1 (or the pseudogene TRBV3-2), with D maybe TRBD1 (5 bases). Germline V gives CDR1 LGHDT, CDR2 YNNKEL (reference sequence). V was cut by 4 bases and J by 8 bases, with 23 bases left in between. The CDR3 loop spans 16 amino acids. CDR3 DNA: TGTGCCAGCAGCCCTCAAACAGTGGGGGAACTGCTGGGCTACACCTTC. As protein: CASSPQTVGELLGYTF.

V is TRBV2 and J is TRBJ1-1, with D unresolved. Per the germline V gene, CDR1 is SNHLY and CDR2 is FYNNEI. This CDR3 contains 11 residues. Trimming left V 8 bases short and J 1 base short, with 5 bases between. CDR3 amino acids: CASPRNTEAFF. The CDR3 nucleotides are TGTGCCAGCCCAAGGAACACTGAAGCTTTCTTT.

Regarding this clone: One junction end does not reproduce the germline sequence, and a read error may be involved. The chain has TRBV5-6 and TRBJ2-4; D is perhaps TRBD1 or TRBD2 (5 bases each). Germline V gene lookup returns CDR1 SGHDT and CDR2 YYEEEE. The CDR3 contains 12 residues. The CDR3, as DNA: TGTGCCAGCAGCTTGGGTATAGGGGCGGAGGACTTC. It yields the protein CASSLGIGAEDF.

V gene TRBV4-1 combines with J gene TRBJ1-1; D might be TRBD1 (5 bases). The CDR3 runs to 16 residues. Germline CDR1 is MGHRA and CDR2 is YSYEKL. V lost 2 bases and J 1 base, leaving 14 bases between the germline ends. The CDR3 region is CASSQPGGGENTEAFF. CDR3 sequence (DNA): TGCGCCAGCAGCCAACCGGGGGGAGGGGAGAACACTGAAGCTTTCTTT.

The V gene is TRBV6-6, the J gene TRBJ2-1; D is possibly TRBD1 or TRBD2 (5 bases each). CDR1 and CDR2 from the germline V gene are MNHNY and SVGAGI (reference sequence). V gave up 10 bases and J gave up 5 bases, with 9 bases separating them. This CDR3 is built from 11 residues. The CDR3 bases are TGTGCCATCGAGGGGAACAATGAGCAGTTCTTC. Its protein is CAIEGNNEQFF.

The chain employs TRBV7-8 and TRBJ2-7; TRBD1 aligns across 7 bases. Germline values: CDR1 SGHVS, CDR2 FQNEAQ. After removal of 5 bases from V and 4 bases from J, the junction contained 8 bases not matched to a gene. The CDR3 spans 14 residues. In nucleotides, the CDR3 is TGTGCCAGCAGCCTACAGGGGTATCGGTACGAGCAGTACTTC. Translated: CASSLQGYRYEQYF. Combining the CDR3 with reference TRBV7-8 and TRBJ2-7 gives the whole variable domain GAGVSQSPRYKVAKRGQDVALRCDPISGHVSLFWYQQALGQGPEFLTYFQNEAQLDKSGLPSDRFFAERPEGSVSTLKIQRTQQEDSAVYLCASSLQGYRYEQYFGPGTRLTVT.

The CDR3: CASSETRAILGYTF. DNA for the CDR3: TGTGCCAGCAGTGAAACCCGGGCCATTTTGGGCTACACCTTC. This sequence joins TRBV6-1 and TRBJ1-2; no clear D. CDR1 and CDR2 (germline): MNHNS, SASEGT. This CDR3 contains 14 residues. V was pared by 2 bases and J by 8 bases, with 15 bases between.